This TCR beta chain is drawn from a study of T cell therapy after organ transplantation (dated by TCRdb to between 2017 and 2020). For context, the study as a whole: Therapy products were autologous CMV-specific T cells expanded in vitro for about 2 weeks with a peptide pool of 30 HLA class I and II CMV epitopes. Patients were given up to 6 doses of T cells at 2-week intervals and were followed for 25 to 35 weeks after finishing therapy. About 80% of the ten patients were classed as clinical responders and two as nonresponders. Patients received a median of 1.92 x 10^8 CMV-specific T cells across 2 to 6 intravenous infusions. An open-label phase I trial of autologous CMV-specific adoptive T cell therapy in solid-organ transplant recipients was the basis for the study, which was a follow-up TRBV repertoire analysis. Before T cell therapy commenced, pretherapy samples of peripheral blood were collected. Long-term post-therapy samples were available for only about 75% of the 10 patients. Paper-wide results and their limitations: The small cohort prevented assessing confounders such as concurrent antirejection and antiviral medications. Both transferred clonotypes and endogenous clonotypes not detected in the therapy products appeared to be included in post-therapy reconstitution. Nonresponders showed marked pretherapy clonal expansions with minimal repertoire change after therapy. The small number of expansions detected in nonresponders may be due to reduced sample coverage caused by poor CD8+ T cell yield. Fold change in CD8 clonality after therapy was inversely correlated with pretherapy clonality, suggesting that less biased repertoires were more receptive to remodeling.

There are 12 amino acids in the CDR3, from cysteine to phenylalanine inclusive. Only the CDR3 portion is preserved as DNA: 36 bases, with reading frame beginning at the first base. CDR1 and CDR2 are read off the germline V gene as LGHNA and YNFKEQ. V lost 3 bases and J lost 4 bases; the stretch between them is 7 bases long. The sample's time point label, in plain terms: before start of T cell therapy. The patients had received solid-organ transplants and had drug-resistant/recurrent cytomegalovirus. Ten trial participants were selected for repertoire analysis based on availability of post-therapy peripheral blood mononuclear cells. A BD FACSAria III was used to sort viable CD3+CD8+CD4- lymphocytes from PBMCs. Genomic DNA was extracted from sorted cells with the Qiagen DNeasy Kit. Using the immunoSEQ two-step, bias-controlled multiplex PCR assay, TRB CDR3 regions were amplified from genomic DNA. CDR3 libraries were sequenced on an Illumina NextSeq 500. On the study's bioinformatics: Initial alignment and bioinformatics, including bias normalization against synthetic CDR3 analogs, were performed with the immunoSEQ Analyzer platform. Annotation of V, D and J genes was based on the definitions in the IMGT database. For further TRBV analyses, VDJtools version 1.1.10 and the R package tcR version 2.2.1.11 were used with default settings. GLIPH analysis was performed with version 1.0 using default settings. For CDR3 sequences with at least 5 reads, significant changes in clonotype frequency were assessed with a 2-sided binomial test and Benjamini-Hochberg correction (alpha = 0.01). In its TCRdb copy, this immuneACCESS table keeps in-frame sequences only and misses some clones. Where compared with another copy, unresolved V genes explain less than half of these, and the others have no known cause. V and J calls and clone size are given by that table; D and trimming were obtained from the DNA. This sample lists roughly 48,000 clones; 94% were detected once. Around 3.1% of the sample belongs to the ten largest clones.

As for this clone: The target of this receptor is not known. Base quality data are lacking; no much larger clone is found one base away.

The TCR comes from a human patient who had received a solid organ transplant and had CMV disease. Material: CD8+ T cells from blood, obtained before autologous CMV-specific T cell therapy. The rearrangement joined TRBV4-2 to TRBJ2-7; the D gene cannot be named for sure. For the CDR3, the sequence is CASSHGAYEQYF. In nucleotides, the sequence is TGTGCCAGCAGCCACGGAGCGTACGAGCAGTACTTC.